This T cell receptor (beta chain) appears in the sequencing data of a study of blood T cell repertoires in COVID-19 (dated by TCRdb to about 2020). For the wider study: The collaborator samples originated in the United States, Italy and Spain and spanned the acute and convalescent phases of COVID-19. Where HLA class I and class II types were available, the types were taken from metadata supplied by the sample provider, not from assay-based typing. The sample metadata nearly always contained a de-identified subject ID, COVID-19 status, age in years and sex. A freely available public database, intended as a resource for researchers studying the immune response to SARS-CoV-2, is where the repertoires were released. The prospective study material was composed of cDNA or gDNA derived from T cells, B-cell-depleted T cells, or PBMCs. Samples were obtained from the ongoing ImmuneRACE study (first 160 participants) and from over 1,000 subjects provided by 6 global collaborators. The dataset comprised deeply sampled blood TCRbeta repertoires from subjects exposed to, actively infected with, or recovered from COVID-19. Study-wide conclusions, independent of this receptor: Clinical and demographic metadata were provided uncurated, with the amount varying by source and participant.

In Seattle, one collaborating source enrolled patients while the infection was active and tracked those patients longitudinally over the course of disease. The collaborating institutions used their own protocols to collect whole blood in K2EDTA tubes. For TCRbeta analysis, collaborators shipped samples as frozen whole blood, isolated PBMCs, or DNA extracted from either of those sample types. Comment on this clone: Its antigen is still unknown. Per-nucleotide qualities are absent, and no much larger clonotype sits a single base away. The same CDR3 is also encoded by other DNA sequences in this sample.

TCRbeta CDR3 regions were amplified from genomic DNA by means of the immunoSEQ Assay, a bias-controlled multiplex PCR. Per the authors' processing: Within the assay, amplification of reference gene primers was used to estimate how many nucleated cells each sample contained. To quantify the absolute abundance of each unique TCRbeta CDR3 rearrangement, sequence reads were collapsed and filtered. For each sample, productive Simpson clonality was calculated as the square root of Simpson's diversity index across productive rearrangements. The table was pulled from immuneACCESS by TCRdb, which kept in-frame rearrangements only. Such tables lose some clones; where checked, under half of the loss comes from unresolved V genes, and the rest has no known cause. The V and J calls and clone size are taken from that table; D and trimming were inferred from the DNA. This sample gives 160,000 or so clones in total; 87% of them show up just once. Of the sample, approximately 10% is held by the ten largest clones.

From the cysteine through the phenylalanine, the CDR3 covers 14 amino acids. Just the 42-base CDR3 DNA is kept, in frame starting at base 1. V loses 1 base of germline sequence and J loses 2 bases, and the interval between the two ends is 6 bases. CDR1 LGHDT and CDR2 YNNKEL were looked up in the germline V gene (reference sequence). Sequenced material: peripheral blood. The TCR comes from a woman between 70 and 85 years old with COVID-19, enrolled during active disease. The V and J segments used are TRBV3-1 (or the pseudogene TRBV3-2) and TRBJ1-5; TRBD1 is perhaps the D gene, given 6 matching bases. The CDR3 has the sequence CASSQGTGNQPQHF. DNA sequence: TGTGCCAGCAGCCAAGGGACAGGCAATCAGCCCCAGCATTTT.